This T cell receptor (beta chain) was retrieved from a study of identical twins. This clonotype was picked up many times. Its antigen is unknown. Overall study findings and caveats: Zero-insertion analyses might be partly confounded by invariant T cells like MAIT and iNKT.

MiXCR was run by TCRdb on the 5' RACE reads, yielding one entry per CDR3 protein. The sample consists of under 400,000 distinct CDR3 sequences, approximately 9.1% of them appearing once. The CDR3 has 18 amino acids. V gave up 1 base and J gave up 4 bases, with 19 bases separating them. The TCR sequence derives from a woman aged 45 to 65 in good health. The genes are TRBV12-3 or TRBV12-4 and TRBJ1-4, with D maybe TRBD1 (6 bases). Material: naive T cells sorted from blood. The CDR3 region is CASSLVIEPTGFNEKLFF. CDR3 in DNA: TGTGCCAGCAGTTTAGTTATCGAACCGACAGGCTTTAATGAAAAACTGTTTTTT.